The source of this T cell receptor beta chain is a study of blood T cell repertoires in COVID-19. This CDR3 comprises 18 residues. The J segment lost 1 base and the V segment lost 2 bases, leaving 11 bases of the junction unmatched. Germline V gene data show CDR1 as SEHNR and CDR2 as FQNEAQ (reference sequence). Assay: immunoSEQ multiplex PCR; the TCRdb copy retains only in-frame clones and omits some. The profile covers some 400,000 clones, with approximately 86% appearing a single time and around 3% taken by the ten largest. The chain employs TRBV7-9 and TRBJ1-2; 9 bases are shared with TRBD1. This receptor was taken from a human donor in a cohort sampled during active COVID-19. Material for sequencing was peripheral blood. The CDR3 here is CASSLRQDRGHDNYGYTF. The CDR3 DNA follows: TGTGCCAGCAGCTTACGTCAGGACAGGGGCCACGATAACTATGGCTACACCTTC. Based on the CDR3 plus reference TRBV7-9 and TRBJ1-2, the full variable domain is DTGVSQNPRHKITKRGQNVTFRCDPISEHNRLYWYRQTLGQGPEFLTYFQNEAQLEKSRLLSDRFSAERPKGSFSTLEIQRTEQGDSAMYLCASSLRQDRGHDNYGYTFGSGTRLTVV.